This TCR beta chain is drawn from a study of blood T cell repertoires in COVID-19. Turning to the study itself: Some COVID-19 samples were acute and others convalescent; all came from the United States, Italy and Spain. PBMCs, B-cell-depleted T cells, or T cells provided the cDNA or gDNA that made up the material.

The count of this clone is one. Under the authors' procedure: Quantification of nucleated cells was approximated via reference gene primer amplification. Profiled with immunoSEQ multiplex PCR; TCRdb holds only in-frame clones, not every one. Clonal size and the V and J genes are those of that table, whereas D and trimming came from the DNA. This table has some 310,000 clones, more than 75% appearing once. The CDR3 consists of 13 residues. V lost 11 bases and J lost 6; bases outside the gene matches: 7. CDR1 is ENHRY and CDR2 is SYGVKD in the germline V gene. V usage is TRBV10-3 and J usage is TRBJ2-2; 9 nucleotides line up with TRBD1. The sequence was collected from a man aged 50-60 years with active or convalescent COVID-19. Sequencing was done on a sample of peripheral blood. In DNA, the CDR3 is TGTGCCGCCGGGACAGGGTTGTCCGGGGAGCTGTTTTTT. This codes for CAAGTGLSGELFF.